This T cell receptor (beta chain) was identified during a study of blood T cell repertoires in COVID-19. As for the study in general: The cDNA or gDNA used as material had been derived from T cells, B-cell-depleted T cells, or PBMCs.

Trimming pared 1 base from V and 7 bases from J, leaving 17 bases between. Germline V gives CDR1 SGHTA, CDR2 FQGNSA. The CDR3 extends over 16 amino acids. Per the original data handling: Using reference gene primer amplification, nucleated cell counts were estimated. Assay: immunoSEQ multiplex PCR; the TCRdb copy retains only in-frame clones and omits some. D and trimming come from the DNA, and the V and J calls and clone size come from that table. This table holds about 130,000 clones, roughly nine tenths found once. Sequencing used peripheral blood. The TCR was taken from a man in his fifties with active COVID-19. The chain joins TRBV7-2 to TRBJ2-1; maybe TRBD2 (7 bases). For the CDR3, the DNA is TGTGCCAGCAGCTTAGAATACGGGGGGCCAGGGAATGAGCAGTTCTTC. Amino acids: CASSLEYGGPGNEQFF. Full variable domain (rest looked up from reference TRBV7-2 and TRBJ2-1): GAGVSQSPSNKVTEKGKDVELRCDPISGHTALYWYRQSLGQGLEFLIYFQGNSAPDKSGLPSDRFSAERTGGSVSTLTIQRTQQEDSAVYLCASSLEYGGPGNEQFFGPGTRLTVL.